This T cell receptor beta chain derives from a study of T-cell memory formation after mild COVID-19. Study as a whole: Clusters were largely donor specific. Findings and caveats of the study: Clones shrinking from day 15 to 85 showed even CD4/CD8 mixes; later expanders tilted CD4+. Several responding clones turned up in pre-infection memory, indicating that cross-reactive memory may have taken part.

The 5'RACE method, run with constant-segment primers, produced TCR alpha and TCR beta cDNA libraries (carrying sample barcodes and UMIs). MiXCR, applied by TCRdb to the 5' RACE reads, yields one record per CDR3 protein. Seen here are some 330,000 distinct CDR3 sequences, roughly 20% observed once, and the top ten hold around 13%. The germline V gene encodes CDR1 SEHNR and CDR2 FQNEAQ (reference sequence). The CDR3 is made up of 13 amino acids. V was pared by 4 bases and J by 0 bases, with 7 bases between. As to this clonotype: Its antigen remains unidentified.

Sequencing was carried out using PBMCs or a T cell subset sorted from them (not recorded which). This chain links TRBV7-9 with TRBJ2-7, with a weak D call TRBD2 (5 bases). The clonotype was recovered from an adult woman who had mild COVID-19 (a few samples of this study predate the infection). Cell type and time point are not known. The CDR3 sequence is CASSWTHSYEQYF. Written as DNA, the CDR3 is TGTGCCAGCAGCTGGACTCACTCCTACGAGCAGTACTTC.